This TCR beta chain comes out of a study of CXCR3-negative and CXCR3-positive naive CD8 T cells. The wider study: Overall TRB read output was some 140 million, and each library contained about 1.5 +/- 0.3 million reads.

About this clonotype: Its antigen is not identified.

Study-level findings and limits: For the naive subsets, surface CD5 was similar, and TCR strength was inferred from TRB CDR3 properties.

Carrying UMI labels, the TRB cDNA libraries were prepared through 5' RACE. TCRdb reprocessed the 5' RACE reads and reports one entry per CDR3 protein, with no DNA. The listing records about 92,000 distinct CDR3 sequences. The CDR3 totals 19 residues. Germline loops: CDR1 LGHNT, CDR2 FRNRAP. This clonotype was obtained from a human donor in good health. Some clones in this sample may be carry-over from other donors' samples. V gene TRBV12-5 combines with J gene TRBJ2-7; TCRdb indicates TRBD2, and absent DNA this call remains unverified. The sample consisted of naive CXCR3- CD8+ T cells from blood. Subset of the sample: CD45RO-CCR7+CD27+CD95- naive CD8+ T cells lacking CXCR3 (TNR3-). The CDR3 sequence is CASGLDAPGLATWRYEQYF. The entire variable domain, with the rest obtained from reference TRBV12-5 and TRBJ2-7, is as follows: DARVTQTPRHKVTEMGQEVTMRCQPILGHNTVFWYRQTMMQGLELLAYFRNRAPLDDSGMPKDRFSAEMPDATLATLKIQPSEPRDSAVYFCASGLDAPGLATWRYEQYFGPGTRLTVT.